A selection of T cell receptor beta chains follows, all from one sample in a study of CD8 T cells in ankylosing spondylitis. Each CDR3 protein is one row after TCRdb ran MiXCR on the 5' RACE reads. The repertoire holds roughly 160,000 distinct CDR3 sequences, with 9.8% as singletons. The sample taken for sequencing was blood, either unsorted or a sorted T cell fraction (not recorded which). These receptors originate from a female donor with ankylosing spondylitis or in good health (not recorded which). Both conserved end residues are part of each CDR3. The D gene is left open where the match is weak. Clone size is shown for a subset of rows, as once, few, many or a class of expanded clone.

J | D | size | V | DNA | CDR3
TRBJ2-5 | TRBD2 | many | TRBV12-3/TRBV12-4 | TGTGCCAGCAGTTGGGCGGGAGCAGAGACCCAGTACTTC | CASSWAGAETQYF
TRBJ2-7 | TRBD2 | . | TRBV9 | TGTGCCAGCAGCGCGGGACTAGCGGTAACCTACGAGCAGTACTTC | CASSAGLAVTYEQYF
TRBJ1-2 | . | few | TRBV12-3/TRBV12-4 | TGTGCCAGCAGTTTATCTGGGGGCGCAAGCTATGGCTACACCTTC | CASSLSGGASYGYTF
TRBJ2-3 | . | . | TRBV27 | TGTGCCAGCAGGTGGACTAGCACAGATACGCAGTATTTT | CASRWTSTDTQYF
TRBJ1-1 | . | . | TRBV6-1 | TGTGCCAGCAGAGGAGGGCAGGAGGGGTTTATGAACACTGAAGCTTTCTTT | CASRGGQEGFMNTEAFF
TRBJ2-2 | . | few | TRBV7-6 | TGTGCCAGCAGCTTAGCGGACTGGGAGCTGTTTTTT | CASSLADWELFF
TRBJ2-5 | TRBD1 | . | TRBV7-9 | TGTGCCAGCAGCCCAACAGGGGGCGCCCGGGAGACCCAGTACTTC | CASSPTGGARETQYF
TRBJ2-1 | . | . | TRBV21-1 | TGTGCCAGCAGCAAAGAGCGCGCCCGAGAGGGTTACAATGAGCAGTTCTTC | CASSKERAREGYNEQFF
TRBJ1-5 | . | many | TRBV7-9 | TGTGCCAGCAGCTCCTCGGCTGGGGTTAGCGAGCCCCAGCATTTT | CASSSSAGVSEPQHF
TRBJ2-5 | TRBD1 | many | TRBV7-6 | TGTGCCAGCAGCCGGCTTGATCTACAGGGGAAAGAGACCCAGTACTTC | CASSRLDLQGKETQYF
TRBJ2-7 | TRBD2 | few | TRBV7-9 | TGTGCCAGCAGTACCAGCGGGAGGACCTCCTACGAGCAGTACTTC | CASSTSGRTSYEQYF
TRBJ2-7 | . | . | TRBV4-1 | TGCGCCAGCAGCGAGGGGGGACAACCCTTCAAGCAGTACTTC | CASSEGGQPFKQYF
TRBJ2-3 | . | . | TRBV7-6 | TGTGCCAGCAGCCTACAAGGACGGGGTGGTAGCACAGATACGCAGTATTTT | CASSLQGRGGSTDTQYF
TRBJ2-1 | . | few | TRBV14 | TGTGCCAGCAGCCAAGATATTACGCGGGGCTCCTACAATGAGCAGTTCTTC | CASSQDITRGSYNEQFF
TRBJ2-3 | . | . | TRBV19 | TGTGCCAGTTCCTCAACCCCCGACTTCACAGATACGCAGTATTTT | CASSSTPDFTDTQYF
TRBJ2-2 | . | many | TRBV12-3/TRBV12-4 | TGTGCCAGCAGCCCAACGACAGCCGGGGAGCTGTTTTTT | CASSPTTAGELFF
TRBJ1-1 | . | . | TRBV28 | TGTGCCAGCAGTTCCTTTAGACCTGACACTGAAGCTTTCTTT | CASSSFRPDTEAFF
TRBJ1-6 | TRBD1 | many | TRBV9 | TGTGCCAGCAGCATCGGGACAGCATCTTCACCCCTCCACTTT | CASSIGTASSPLHF
TRBJ2-1 | . | few | TRBV9 | TGTGCCAGCAGCGTAGCGGGCGCGCCGGGGAATGAGCAGTTCTTC | CASSVAGAPGNEQFF
TRBJ2-7 | . | many | TRBV3-1 | TGTGCCAGCAGCCCCGTGGGCGACTCCTACGAGCAGTACTTC | CASSPVGDSYEQYF
TRBJ2-1 | . | . | TRBV20-1 | TGCAGTGCCGGCATGGAGGTCAATGAGCAGTTCTTC | CSAGMEVNEQFF
TRBJ2-7 | . | . | TRBV6-1 | TGTGCCACTCGGACAGTTCCTTTCTACGAGCAGTACTTC | CATRTVPFYEQYF
TRBJ2-3 | . | many | TRBV25-1 | TGTGCCAGCAGTGAATTCGAGGCCCTTGAGACAGATACGCAGTATTTT | CASSEFEALETDTQYF
TRBJ1-1 | . | many | TRBV10-3 | TGTGCCATCAGTGCTGGGGGGCCGAGAACTGAAGCTTTCTTT | CAISAGGPRTEAFF
TRBJ2-1 | . | . | TRBV30 | TGTGCCTGGAGTGTTAGTAGCGGAGCATACAATGAGCAGTTCTTC | CAWSVSSGAYNEQFF
TRBJ2-3 | TRBD1 | . | TRBV10-3 | TGTGCCATCAGCGATGGGACAGGGGTCACAGATACGCAGTATTTT | CAISDGTGVTDTQYF
TRBJ1-4 | . | few | TRBV12-3/TRBV12-4 | TGTGCCAGCAGTGGGGGGAAATTCCGGGGAAAACTGTTTTTT | CASSGGKFRGKLFF
TRBJ2-3 | . | many | TRBV20-1 | TGCAGTGCTAGAGATATAGACGGTTACACAGATACGCAGTATTTT | CSARDIDGYTDTQYF
TRBJ2-7 | . | many | TRBV29-1 | TGCAGCGTTGTATACAGGGAATACGAGCAGTACTTC | CSVVYREYEQYF
TRBJ1-2 | . | many | TRBV12-3/TRBV12-4 | TGTGCCAGCAGCGCCGGACTCGGCTACACCTTC | CASSAGLGYTF
TRBJ2-7 | TRBD2 | few | TRBV28 | TGTGCCAGCAGACACCAGCGGGAGTACGAGCAGTACTTC | CASRHQREYEQYF
TRBJ2-1 | . | many | TRBV11-2 | TGTGCCAGCAGCTTAATTGGCGAGCAGTTCTTC | CASSLIGEQFF
TRBJ2-1 | TRBD1 | . | TRBV12-3/TRBV12-4 | TGTGCCAGCAGCCCCCAGGGGGCAACCTACAATGAGCAGTTCTTC | CASSPQGATYNEQFF
TRBJ1-1 | . | . | TRBV6-2/TRBV6-3 | TGTGCCAGCACCCCGTTTCTGGGGAAGTCTGACACTGAAGCTTTCTTT | CASTPFLGKSDTEAFF
TRBJ2-7 | . | few | TRBV27 | TGTGCCAGCGGGGACTCAGTGACCCACGAGCAGTACTTC | CASGDSVTHEQYF
TRBJ2-2 | . | many | TRBV7-2 | TGCATTGTTGGAGGAAACACCGGGGAGCTGTTTTTT | CIVGGNTGELFF
TRBJ2-1 | TRBD2 | few | TRBV4-3 | TGCGCCAGCAGCCCTAGGACTAGCGGGAGCCATGAGCAGTTCTTC | CASSPRTSGSHEQFF
TRBJ2-2 | . | few | TRBV6-2/TRBV6-3 | TGTGCCAGCACCGCCTTGGGGAACACCGGGGAGCTGTTTTTT | CASTALGNTGELFF
TRBJ2-1 | TRBD2 | many | TRBV12-3/TRBV12-4 | TGTGCCAGCAGTTCCATAGCGGGAGGGCCGCATGAGCAGTTCTTC | CASSSIAGGPHEQFF
TRBJ1-5 | . | . | TRBV15 | TGTGCCACCAGCGACTCCAATCAGCCCCAGCATTTT | CATSDSNQPQHF
TRBJ1-2 | . | . | TRBV20-1 | TGCAGTGCCACAGTCGTCGGGCAGGATTCTACCTTCGGAGGCTACACCTTC | CSATVVGQDSTFGGYTF
TRBJ2-3 | . | . | TRBV4-3 | TGCGCCAGCAGCCCCTCAGCGGGCGGCACAGATACGCAGTATTTT | CASSPSAGGTDTQYF
TRBJ2-2 | TRBD2 | many | TRBV4-2 | TGTGCCAGCAGCCAAGGACTAGCGATTAATACGAACACCGGGGAGCTGTTTTTT | CASSQGLAINTNTGELFF
TRBJ2-1 | TRBD2 | few | TRBV27 | TGTGCCAGCGGACTAGCGGGAGCAAATGAGCAGTTCTTC | CASGLAGANEQFF
TRBJ2-7 | . | few | TRBV14 | TGTGCCAGCAGCGCACGACATCAGGCCTACGAGCAGTACTTC | CASSARHQAYEQYF
TRBJ1-1 | . | . | TRBV29-1 | TGCAGCGTTGCACAGGGACAAACTGAAGCTTTCTTT | CSVAQGQTEAFF
TRBJ1-5 | . | . | TRBV4-3 | TGCGCCAGCAGCCCAGGGTGGCAGCACAATCAGCCCCAGCATTTT | CASSPGWQHNQPQHF
TRBJ2-7 | TRBD1 | . | TRBV5-1 | TGCGCCAGCAGCTTGAATGCCGGGACAGGGGAGCACGAGCAGTACTTC | CASSLNAGTGEHEQYF
TRBJ2-2 | . | many | TRBV5-1 | TGCGCCAGCAGCTTGGGGGCAACGAACACCGGGGAGCTGTTTTTT | CASSLGATNTGELFF
TRBJ1-2 | TRBD1 | . | TRBV12-3/TRBV12-4 | TGTGCCAGCAGTGGACAGGGGGTCTATGGCTACACCTTC | CASSGQGVYGYTF
TRBJ2-6 | . | . | TRBV15 | TGTGCCACCAGCACAGAAGAGGCGACCAACGTCCTGACTTTC | CATSTEEATNVLTF